The present T cell receptor (beta chain) was sequenced within a study of beta chain features in type 1 diabetes. Findings and caveats of the study: Patients' naive, central memory and Treg TCRB repertoires seemed closer to one another than those of healthy donors. When Type 1 diabetes patients were examined, their TCRB CDR3s proved moderately but significantly shorter in all four CD4+ subsets. In type 1 diabetes patients, VDJ junctions had fewer insertions; deletions at these junctions were more frequent.

Reverse transcription of all isolated RNA meant that expressed TCRB transcripts were sequenced. Repertoires were generated with immunoSEQ multiplex PCR, while TCRdb's copy carries only in-frame clones and drops some. The data show 200,000 to 300,000 clones, over 20% seen once. Every donor provided one heparinised blood draw, which averaged about 110 mL. As for this clone: What it recognizes is unknown.

There are 14 residues in the CDR3. Trimming left V 2 bases short and J 0 bases short, with 8 bases between. Germline assignment: CDR1 SEHNR and CDR2 FQNEAQ (reference sequence). The sequence derives from a middle-aged woman with type 1 diabetes. Sequenced material: naive CD4+ T cells from blood. V is TRBV7-9 and J is TRBJ2-7; D remains unclear. The CDR3 coding sequence is TGTGCCAGCAGCTTAACTGCTGACTCCTACGAGCAGTACTTC. This translates into CASSLTADSYEQYF.